The 21 T cell receptor beta chains below all came from one sample that was sequenced in a study of CD8+CD57+ T cells in acquired aplastic anemia. CD8+CD57+ cell expansion had been shown by flow cytometry in patients chosen for sequencing. TCR beta VDJ and CDR3 profiling used genomic DNA as template. MiXCR was run by TCRdb on the reads, yielding one entry per CDR3 protein. The top ten clones hold 58% of a sample with about 200,000 distinct CDR3 sequences, around three fifths of them seen once. What was sequenced was sorted CD4+, CD8+, or CD8+CD57+ T cells (not recorded which) from PBMCs. Receptors were obtained from a human donor with aplastic anemia.

This rearrangement joins TRBV10-3 to TRBJ1-3, with D uncertain. There are 15 residues in the CDR3. Germline V CDR1 and CDR2: ENHRY, SYGVKD. The V end lost 7 bases, the J end lost 0 bases, and 13 bases lay between the germline ends. CDR3 amino acids: CAITLDRGSGNTIYF. CDR3 in DNA: TGTGCCATCACCTTAGACCGAGGCTCTGGAAACACCATATATTTT.

This chain links TRBV7-8 with TRBJ2-7; the D gene is possibly TRBD2 (6 bases). V lost 2 bases, J lost 0 bases, and 11 bases lay in between. Germline-derived CDR1 and CDR2 are SGHVS and FQNEAQ. This CDR3 has 15 amino acids. The CDR3 loop reads CASSLRVGGSYEQYF. The CDR3 coding sequence is TGTGCCAGCAGCTTAAGGGTGGGGGGCTCCTACGAGCAGTACTTC.

The chain employs TRBV7-6 and TRBJ2-7, with D unresolved. Per the germline V gene, CDR1 is SGHVS and CDR2 is FNYEAQ. The CDR3 loop spans 12 amino acids. Trimming left V 5 bases short and J 4 bases short, with 9 bases between. In DNA form, the CDR3 reads TGTGCCAGCAGCCATTACACATACGAGCAGTACTTC. Protein sequence: CASSHYTYEQYF. The full variable domain, in which reference TRBV7-6 and TRBJ2-7 provide the parts outside the CDR3, is GAGVSQSPRYKVTKRGQDVALRCDPISGHVSLYWYRQALGQGPEFLTYFNYEAQQDKSGLPNDRFSAERPEGSISTLTIQRTEQRDSAMYRCASSHYTYEQYFGPGTRLTVT.

The count of this clonotype is one. The chain is built from TRBV9 and TRBJ2-7; TRBD2 might be the D (7 bases). Trimming stripped 9 bases from V and 0 bases from J, with 16 bases between. The CDR3 is made up of 14 amino acids. Germline V gene lookup returns CDR1 SGDLS and CDR2 YYNGEE. The DNA of the CDR3 is TGTGCCAATCATCTAGCGGACAGCTCCTACGAGCAGTACTTC. Amino acids: CANHLADSSYEQYF.

This clonotype has a single count. CDR3 nucleotide sequence: TGCGCCAGCAGCATAGGGGACAGGCCCTACGAGCAGTACTTC. This gives the protein CASSIGDRPYEQYF. V and J are TRBV5-1 and TRBJ2-7, with TRBD1 identical over 8 bases. Unmatched junction bases numbered 5, after V lost 4 bases and J lost 2 bases. The CDR3 runs 14 residues. Germline lookup yields CDR1 SGHRS and CDR2 YFSETQ.

The chain carries TRBV5-4 and TRBJ1-5; D is unclear. The V end was cut by 1 base, the J end by 0 bases, with 2 bases between. The germline gives CDR1 SGHNT, CDR2 YYREEE (reference sequence). The CDR3 has 13 residues. The CDR3 is CASSLNSNQPQHF. In nucleotides, the CDR3 is TGTGCCAGCAGCTTGAATAGCAATCAGCCCCAGCATTTT.

The V and J genes are TRBV20-1 and TRBJ2-7; D possibly corresponds to TRBD2 (6 bases). CDR1 is DFQATT and CDR2 is SNEGSKA in the germline V gene (reference sequence). This CDR3 comprises 13 residues. Trimming shortened V by 3 bases and J by 2 bases, and 11 bases separated the two germline ends. The CDR3 nucleotides read TGCAGTGCTAGGGCCCTAGCGACCTACGAGCAGTACTTC. Protein: CSARALATYEQYF.

This chain uses TRBV20-1 with TRBJ2-7; D assignment may be TRBD1 or TRBD2 (5 bases each). CDR1 DFQATT and CDR2 SNEGSKA come from the germline V gene (reference sequence). V shed 3 bases and J shed 4 bases, with 16 bases lying between them. There are 14 residues in the CDR3. The CDR3 region has the DNA TGCAGTGCTAGCCCCGGGGCGGTTGATTACGAGCAGTACTTC. Residues: CSASPGAVDYEQYF.

The genes are TRBV9 and TRBJ2-7; D perhaps matches TRBD1 (6 bases). CDR3 size: 15 residues. Germline V gene sequence: CDR1 SGDLS, CDR2 YYNGEE. V was clipped by 0 bases and J by 2 bases, with 12 bases between them. The DNA for the CDR3 is TGTGCCAGCAGCGTAGGGCAGGGGACGGCCTACGAGCAGTACTTC. This gives the protein CASSVGQGTAYEQYF.

This clonotype was counted a single time. The J gene is TRBJ2-7, the V gene TRBV7-2; D is ambiguous. From germline, CDR1 is SGHTA and CDR2 FQGNSA. The V gene lost 5 bases and the J gene lost 0 bases, with 17 bases spanning the gap. There are 16 residues in the CDR3. CDR3 sequence: CASSQDSTRRSYEQYF. CDR3 DNA sequence: TGTGCCAGCAGCCAGGATTCCACGCGACGCTCCTACGAGCAGTACTTC.

The rearrangement uses TRBV7-6 and TRBJ1-6; TRBD1 is a possible D gene (5 bases). The V gene lost 5 bases and the J gene lost 5 bases, with 13 bases spanning the gap. The CDR3 totals 15 residues. In germline, CDR1 is SGHVS, CDR2 FNYEAQ. CDR3 DNA: TGTGCCAGCAGCCGTGTGACAGCAAATAATTCACCCCTCCACTTT. Protein product: CASSRVTANNSPLHF.

The chain links TRBV19 to TRBJ1-6; D uncertain. Trimming pared 8 bases from V and 10 bases from J, leaving 18 bases between. The V gene's germline CDR1 is LNHDA and CDR2 SQIVND (reference sequence). There are 14 residues in the CDR3. Here the CDR3 DNA reads TGTGCCAGTGGGGAGACGGGGTTTAGATCACCCCTCCACTTT. It translates to CASGETGFRSPLHF.

The V call is TRBV5-1, the J call TRBJ2-1; TRBD2 matches at 8 bases. The V and J ends lost 0 bases and 5 bases, in that order; junction bases with no gene match: 4. The CDR3 has 15 amino acids. Germline CDR1 SGHRS, CDR2 YFSETQ. The CDR3 region is CASSLGGGIHNEQFF. The CDR3 region has the DNA TGCGCCAGCAGCTTGGGCGGGGGGATTCACAATGAGCAGTTCTTC.

The genes are TRBV2 and TRBJ2-3; D is possibly TRBD1 (6 bases). The CDR3 covers 14 residues. Germline loops: CDR1 SNHLY, CDR2 FYNNEI. With 7 bases removed from V and 8 bases from J, the gap between germline ends came to 19 bases. CDR3 amino acids: CASKATQGFGTQYF. Written as DNA, the CDR3 is TGTGCCAGCAAGGCCACCCAGGGGTTCGGTACGCAGTATTTT. The whole variable domain, remainder taken from reference TRBV2 and TRBJ2-3, is EPEVTQTPSHQVTQMGQEVILRCVPISNHLYFYWYRQILGQKVEFLVSFYNNEISEKSEIFDDQFSVERPDGSNFTLKIRSTKLEDSAMYFCASKATQGFGTQYFGPGTRLTVL.

V gene TRBV7-9 combines with J gene TRBJ1-1; no firm D call. The CDR3 is 14 residues long. Germline V gives CDR1 SEHNR, CDR2 FQNEAQ (reference sequence). V was trimmed by 5 bases and J by 3 bases, leaving 13 bases between them. CDR3 residues: CASSRPGVDTEAFF. Written as DNA, the CDR3 is TGTGCCAGCAGCCGTCCCGGCGTTGACACTGAAGCTTTCTTT.

The chain carries TRBV7-9 and TRBJ1-1, with D tentatively TRBD1 (6 bases). The CDR3 covers 16 residues. Germline CDR1 and CDR2: SEHNR and FQNEAQ (reference sequence). Trimming shortened V by 10 bases and J by 4 bases, and 25 bases separated the two germline ends. CDR3 bases: TGTGCCATTCACAGGGAAAAGGGTCGGTCGGGCACTGAAGCTTTCTTT. Encoded protein: CAIHREKGRSGTEAFF.

The V call is TRBV2, the J call TRBJ1-5, with TRBD1 matching 7 bases. The CDR3 is made up of 15 amino acids. V dropped 4 bases and J dropped 1; count of bases not matched to a gene: 4. Germline assignment: CDR1 SNHLY and CDR2 FYNNEI. The CDR3 DNA is TGTGCCAGCAGTGGACAGGGACTAAGCAATCAGCCCCAGCATTTT. Protein sequence: CASSGQGLSNQPQHF.

The genes are TRBV29-1 and TRBJ2-3; D uncertain. This CDR3 has 14 residues. Germline values: CDR1 SQVTM, CDR2 ANQGSEA. V was clipped by 4 bases and J by 0 bases, with 11 bases between them. The CDR3 sequence is CSVVEVSSTDTQYF. CDR3 bases: TGCAGCGTTGTTGAGGTTTCTAGCACAGATACGCAGTATTTT.

The genes are TRBV12-3 or TRBV12-4 and TRBJ2-1; D not resolved. The CDR3 spans 14 residues. Trimming removed 4 bases from V and 5 bases from J, with 12 bases in between. This chain's CDR3 is CASSWRVNDNEQFF. CDR3 DNA sequence: TGTGCCAGCAGTTGGCGAGTGAATGACAATGAGCAGTTCTTC.

V gene TRBV7-9 combines with J gene TRBJ1-1, with TRBD1 matching 7 bases. The V gene end was trimmed by 3 bases and the J gene end by 0 bases; junction bases not matched to a gene: 7. This CDR3 comprises 16 residues. Germline loops: CDR1 SEHNR, CDR2 FQNEAQ (reference sequence). The CDR3 DNA follows: TGTGCCAGCAGCTTCACCCGGGGACAGATGAACACTGAAGCTTTCTTT. Residues: CASSFTRGQMNTEAFF.

This clonotype showed up just once. V is TRBV5-1 and J is TRBJ1-1; D remains ambiguous. Germline V gene sequence: CDR1 SGHRS, CDR2 YFSETQ. This CDR3 comprises 12 residues. Trimming shortened V by 6 bases and J by 3 bases, and 9 bases separated the two germline ends. This CDR3 reads CASKRGDTEAFF. The CDR3 coding sequence is TGCGCCAGCAAACGGGGTGACACTGAAGCTTTCTTT.